Sequencing of this T cell receptor beta chain was carried out in a study of shared clonotypes between healthy human individuals (dated by TCRdb to 2020 to 2021). About the investigation overall: A couple of women and three men aged 18 to 49 years were included in the cohort. Leukapheresis yielded between about 0.94 and 10 billion PBMCs per donor. Blood TCR repertoires of a handful of healthy adults were deeply sequenced to estimate repertoire size and the extent of clonotype sharing between individuals. Per donor, three plates each were used for CD4 naive and CD4 memory, two for CD8 naive, and one for CD8 memory. Different laboratories and diverse techniques were used to prepare libraries and sequence TCR repertoires, to increase sequencing depth and limit assay-specific biases. Beyond this particular receptor, the publication reports: Larger estimated clonotype richness was generally found for naive subsets than for memory subsets. About 4.5% of naive CD4, more than 3% of naive CD8, around 2.3% of memory CD4, and around 0.4% of memory CD8 clonotypes were shared across several donors. Based on pairwise subsampling, the degree of clonotype sharing among donors was expected to be affected by sequencing depth. Compared with non-shared clonotypes, clonotypes shared by all four sorted-subset donors had higher generation probabilities. Sampling was restricted to blood, and TCR repertoires in tissues likely differ from the TCR repertoires found in blood. Because the study included a small number of donors, the genetic and exposure-history diversity represented was limited. Rarefaction of sorted-subset datasets indicated incomplete sequencing despite the large sequencing depth.

CD8 naive samples were CD45RO-negative cells positively selected for CCR7, giving a CD45RA+CCR7+ population that excluded TemRA cells. The donors were healthy, HIV-negative adults who had no recently reported acute infections or vaccinations. Every donor was a Caucasian adult residing in Nashville, Tennessee, USA. Blood was collected by leukapheresis, and PBMCs were isolated by Ficoll-Histopaque density gradient centrifugation and then cryopreserved in liquid nitrogen vapor phase. Analytical flow cytometry was used to check the purity and quantity of every magnetically sorted T cell population. Each sorted fraction had its genomic DNA isolated and then quantified by UV absorbance on a Nanodrop 2000c. Using the deep immunoSEQ assay, TCR CDR3 regions were amplified from genomic DNA by multiplex PCR. Genomic DNA extracted from each cell subset was distributed evenly over all wells of several immunoSEQ 96-well plates, and each plate served as one replicate. For sorted subsets, around 200 ng genomic DNA, equal to approximately 30,000 T cell genomes, was loaded into each replicate PCR. Purified libraries were measured with a Qubit 3.0 fluorometer, size-checked on a Bioanalyzer 2100, and measured again with the KAPA Library Quantification kit. A separate single-read 150-cycle Illumina NextSeq 550 flow cell was used to sequence each immunoSEQ 96-well plate. From the authors' description of their analysis: The immunoSEQ output contained only junctional sequences without quality scores, so filtering could not match that applied to full-length reads. Sequences were annotated with PyIR, a Python wrapper for IgBLAST v1.9, and V/J genes and CDR3 were assigned using IMGT germline references. Any read was removed if the V/J assignment was weak (E-value above 1e-6), the CDR3 was missing, or the read contained stop codons, out-of-frame junctions, or ambiguous translated residues. V3J clonotypes were defined as sequences sharing the same inferred V gene, J gene, and CDR3 amino acid sequence. Percentage overlap between repertoires was computed as shared unique clonotypes divided by the size of the smaller repertoire. RTK rarefaction, the Chao1 estimator, and Recon v2.1 estimates of unobserved clonotypes were used to assess repertoire richness. Generation probabilities were computed with OLGA for all TCRbeta clonotypes obtained by the gDNA method from several donors. TCRdb provides this immuneACCESS table in a form limited to in-frame rearrangements. Some clones are lacking; in checked studies, under half of them reflect an unresolved V gene, and why the rest are absent is not known. D and trimming come from the DNA, and the V and J calls and clone size come from that table. Here the sample has about 2.1 million clones; 85% to 95% occur a single time. The top ten clones comprise 1.5% to 2% of the sample.

As to this clone: There is no known antigen for this receptor. No much larger clone is present one base from it, and per-base qualities are unavailable.

This clonotype originated in a man between 18 and 35 years old in good health. Some clones in this sample may be carry-over from other donors' samples. The sample was naive CD8+ T cells from PBMCs. Taken with the paper, the label for cell subset or site translates to: CD45RA+CCR7+.

The CDR3 has the sequence CASRFDRTGNTEAFF. The sequenced DNA is TGTGCCAGCAGATTCGACCGGACGGGGAACACTGAAGCTTTCTTT. The chain employs TRBV2 and TRBJ1-1; there is no confident call for the D gene. The germline V gene specifies SNHLY as CDR1 and FYNNEI as CDR2. V drops 6 bases and J drops 1 base, leaving 15 bases in between. Taken from cysteine to phenylalanine, the CDR3 has 15 residues. Of the read, only the CDR3 DNA is kept; its 45 bases are in frame from base 1.